The T cell receptor (beta chain) under discussion was sequenced for a study of T cell responses to AZD1222 COVID-19 vaccine. Sequencing was performed with immunoSEQ multiplex PCR; in TCRdb, only in-frame clones are kept and a portion is missing. The sample includes some 120,000 clones, about 90% of them seen just once. The CDR3 consists of 11 residues. The V and J ends lost 2 bases and 2 bases respectively, with 0 bases between them. Germline CDR1 is LGHDT and CDR2 is YNNKEL (reference sequence). Study-level results: Repertoires were sampled only after the peak T cell response. Baseline antibody screening turned up just five to seven seropositive AZD1222 recipients. Distributed over spike, vaccine-associated CD4 TCRs predominated at 160-218 and 743-854. Clonal diversity was possibly underestimated, and the donors were mostly white British, with more females.

With regard to this clone: What it binds is unknown.

This receptor was identified in an adult in good health. This material consisted of peripheral blood, taken on day 0 of AZD1222 vaccination. This chain joins TRBV3-1 (or the pseudogene TRBV3-2) and TRBJ1-1; no clear D gene. CDR3 sequence: CASSQNTEAFF. The CDR3 DNA reads TGTGCCAGCAGCCAAAACACTGAAGCTTTCTTT.